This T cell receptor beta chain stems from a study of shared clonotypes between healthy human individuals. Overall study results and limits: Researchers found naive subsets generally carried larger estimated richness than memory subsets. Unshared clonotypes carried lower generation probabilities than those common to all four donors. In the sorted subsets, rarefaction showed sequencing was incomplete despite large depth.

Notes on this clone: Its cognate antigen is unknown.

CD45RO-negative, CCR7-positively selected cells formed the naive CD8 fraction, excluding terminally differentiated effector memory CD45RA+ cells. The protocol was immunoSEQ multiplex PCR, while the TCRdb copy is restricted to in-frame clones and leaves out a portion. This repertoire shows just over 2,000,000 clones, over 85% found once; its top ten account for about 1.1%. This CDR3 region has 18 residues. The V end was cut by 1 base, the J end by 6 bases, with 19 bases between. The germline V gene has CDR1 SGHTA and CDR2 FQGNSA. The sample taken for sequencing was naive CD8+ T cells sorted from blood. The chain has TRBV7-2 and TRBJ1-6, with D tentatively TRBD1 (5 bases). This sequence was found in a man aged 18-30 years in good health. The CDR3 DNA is TGTGCCAGCAGCTTAGTGGGGTCAGTTGAGGGGTTTAATTCACCCCTCCACTTT. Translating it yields CASSLVGSVEGFNSPLHF.